A single sample is the source of the 25 T cell receptor beta chains below, sequenced in a study of blood T cells in healthy people across ages. Primers used in a second PCR of about 6 to 12 cycles were a sample-barcoded 5' primer and a J-beta primer mix. TCRdb ran MiXCR on the 5' RACE reads and lists one entry per CDR3 protein. Among fewer than 1,200,000 distinct CDR3 sequences listed, around 27% were seen once. This sample also belongs to another study, concerning T cells of mothers and their children.

The sequencing sample was made of blood. Source of these receptors: a girl aged 2 to 10 in good health.

This clonotype was counted a few times. The chain has TRBV3-1 and TRBJ2-7, with unresolved D. The CDR3 loop spans 12 amino acids. Trimming took 1 base from V and 11 from J, leaving 12 bases between them. Germline V gene lookup returns CDR1 LGHDT and CDR2 YNNKEL (reference sequence). The CDR3 DNA sequence: TGTGCCAGCAGCCAAGGGAGAAGGGCGGAGTACTTC. It specifies CASSQGRRAEYF.

This chain uses TRBV4-1 with TRBJ2-7; the D is unclear. The DNA end is more similar to TRBJ2-1, so the J call may be wrong. The CDR3 is 14 residues long. CDR1 is MGHRA and CDR2 is YSYEKL in the germline V gene. CDR3 in amino acids: CASSQEGAIGEQFF. CDR3 sequence (DNA): TGCGCCAGCAGCCAAGAGGGTGCTATCGGTGAGCAGTTCTTC.

The chain links TRBV12-3 or TRBV12-4 to TRBJ2-2, with D unclear. V was cut by 5 bases and J by 1 base, with 14 bases left in between. This CDR3 is built from 16 residues. For the CDR3, the DNA is TGTGCCAGCAGTCTACCCGACCACTTGAACACCGGGGAGCTGTTTTTT. It encodes CASSLPDHLNTGELFF.

The V call is TRBV6-2 or TRBV6-3, the J call TRBJ2-1; D ambiguous. Trimming removed 5 bases at V and 10 bases at J, with 15 bases between. The CDR3 is 13 amino acids. Per germline, CDR1 MNHEY and CDR2 SVGEGT. The CDR3 loop reads CASSLRRLSEQFF. The CDR3 bases are TGTGCCAGCAGTCTCCGTCGGCTTTCGGAGCAGTTCTTC.

This clonotype was found once. The CDR3 here is CASGSDRGGAGANVLTF. The DNA of the CDR3 is TGTGCTAGTGGTTCCGATAGGGGGGGCGCTGGGGCCAACGTCCTGACTTTC. The chain combines TRBV12-5 with TRBJ2-6; D might be TRBD2 (7 bases). CDR3 length: 17 amino acids. Germline values: CDR1 LGHNT, CDR2 FRNRAP. V was pared by 4 bases and J by 2 bases, with 15 bases between.

This chain uses TRBV28 with TRBJ2-7, with 8 bases aligning to TRBD2. The germline V gene encodes CDR1 MDHEN and CDR2 SYDVKM. The CDR3 is 16 amino acids. V shed 3 bases, J shed 1 base, and the junction held 8 bases outside the gene matches. In DNA form, the CDR3 reads TGTGCCAGCAGTTTCTCTCCGGGACTAGGATCCTACGAGCAGTACTTC. Translation: CASSFSPGLGSYEQYF. Variable domain in full (rest from reference TRBV28 and TRBJ2-7): DVKVTQSSRYLVKRTGEKVFLECVQDMDHENMFWYRQDPGLGLRLIYFSYDVKMKEKGDIPEGYSVSREKKERFSLILESASTNQTSMYLCASSFSPGLGSYEQYFGPGTRLTVT.

This clonotype was detected only a few times. The rearrangement joins TRBV18 to TRBJ1-1; D not resolved. This CDR3 has 14 residues. Germline CDR1 and CDR2: KGHSH and LQKENI. Trimming took off 2 bases at V and 5 bases at J, with 12 bases between the two ends. In DNA, the CDR3 is TGTGCCAGCTCACCAGCGGGAGCGGGGACTGAAGCTTTCTTT. It codes for CASSPAGAGTEAFF.

The J gene is TRBJ2-1, the V gene TRBV6-1; tentative D call: TRBD1 (6 bases). V was clipped by 2 bases and J by 5 bases, with 16 bases between them. CDR1 and CDR2 from the germline V gene are MNHNS and SASEGT. This CDR3 has 16 amino acids. CDR3 loop: CASSEYVGAVDNEQFF. The CDR3 DNA follows: TGTGCCAGCAGTGAATACGTGGGGGCTGTTGACAATGAGCAGTTCTTC.

The chain carries TRBV24-1 and TRBJ2-2; 10 bases are shared with TRBD2. This CDR3 spans 21 amino acids. Trimming at V came to 1 base and at J to 2 bases, leaving 15 bases not matched to a gene. The germline gives CDR1 KGHDR, CDR2 SFDVKD. The CDR3 DNA reads as TGTGCCACCAGTGATTTTCTCCCCCCTTTAGCGGGGGGCCTCAACACCGGGGAGCTGTTTTTT. Protein product: CATSDFLPPLAGGLNTGELFF.

This clonotype was recorded a few times. V is TRBV10-2 and J is TRBJ2-1; 13 bases line up with TRBD2. Germline trimming cut 6 bases from V and 10 bases from J; bases unmatched to any gene: 6. The CDR3 contains 14 residues. Germline CDR1 and CDR2: WSHSY and SAAADI. In DNA, the CDR3 is TGCGCCAGCAGAACTAGCGGGGGGGCCTACGAGCAGTTCTTC. Translating it yields CASRTSGGAYEQFF.

The CDR3 DNA follows: TGCAGCGTTAAAGTGAATTCAGGGTCCAATCAGCCCCAGCATTTT. Translation gives CSVKVNSGSNQPQHF. This chain uses TRBV29-1 with TRBJ1-5; possibly TRBD1 for D (5 bases). CDR3 length equals 15 residues. V shed 5 bases and J shed 3 bases, with 17 bases lying between them. Germline V gives CDR1 SQVTM, CDR2 ANQGSEA.

The gene calls are TRBV12-5 and TRBJ2-7; D ambiguous. Between the trimmed V and J ends, which lost 3 bases and 6 bases, there was a span of 12 bases. CDR3 length equals 13 residues. The V gene's germline CDR1 is LGHNT and CDR2 FRNRAP. As DNA, the CDR3 is TGTGCTAGTGGTTTCCTGCCTCGAACCGAGCAGTACTTC. The encoded protein is CASGFLPRTEQYF.

There are a few counts of this clonotype. CDR3 sequence: CASGLVGKGTGGNTEAFF. CDR3 DNA sequence: TGTGCTAGTGGTTTGGTAGGGAAGGGGACAGGCGGGAACACTGAAGCTTTCTTT. The chain uses TRBV12-5 and TRBJ1-1; 8 bases match TRBD1. V gave up 0 bases and J gave up 1 base; unmatched junction bases: 10. The germline gives CDR1 LGHNT, CDR2 FRNRAP. The length of the CDR3 is 18 residues.

This clonotype was observed a few times. The genes are TRBV27 and TRBJ2-7, with D perhaps matching TRBD2 (6 bases). The V end lost 3 bases, the J end lost 2 bases, and 14 bases lay between the germline ends. There are 15 residues in the CDR3. From germline, CDR1 is MNHEY and CDR2 SMNVEV (reference sequence). The CDR3 loop reads CASSFGTPLPYEQYF. The DNA of the CDR3 is TGTGCCAGCAGTTTCGGGACTCCCCTCCCCTACGAGCAGTACTTC.

The gene calls are TRBV7-9 and TRBJ2-7, with 15 nucleotides matching TRBD2. V shed 5 bases and J 7 bases; nucleotides not matched to a gene: 9. Germline values: CDR1 SEHNR, CDR2 FQNEAQ (reference sequence). The CDR3 is made up of 16 amino acids. CDR3 protein: CASSRGTSGRSGEQYF. The CDR3 nucleotides read TGTGCCAGCAGCCGTGGGACTAGCGGGAGGTCGGGGGAGCAGTACTTC. The variable domain in full, with the rest retrieved from reference TRBV7-9 and TRBJ2-7, is DTGVSQNPRHKITKRGQNVTFRCDPISEHNRLYWYRQTLGQGPEFLTYFQNEAQLEKSRLLSDRFSAERPKGSFSTLEIQRTEQGDSAMYLCASSRGTSGRSGEQYFGPGTRLTVT.

This clonotype has just a few counts. The chain couples TRBV12-3 or TRBV12-4 to TRBJ1-3, with unresolved D. V was cut by 8 bases and J by 2 bases, with 13 bases left in between. The CDR3 has 14 amino acids. CDR3 region: CASLQMVTGNTIYF. The DNA for the CDR3 is TGTGCCAGCCTACAGATGGTAACTGGAAACACCATATATTTT.

The table lists this clonotype with a few counts. The CDR3 bases are TGTGCCTCCAAAGACAGAGCTTATGGCTACACCTTC. It translates to CASKDRAYGYTF. The J gene is TRBJ1-2, the V gene TRBV19; TRBD1 is a possible D gene (5 bases). Deletions cut 11 bases from V and 5 bases from J, with 15 bases between. Germline V gives CDR1 LNHDA, CDR2 SQIVND (reference sequence). The CDR3 contains 12 residues.

The chain recombines TRBV20-1 with TRBJ1-1; tentatively, D is TRBD1 (6 bases). This CDR3 has 15 amino acids. The V end lost 3 bases, the J end lost 0 bases, and 14 bases lay between the germline ends. Germline loops: CDR1 DFQATT, CDR2 SNEGSKA (reference sequence). CDR3 DNA: TGCAGTGCTAGGGGGGGCGCCCCGGTGAACACTGAAGCTTTCTTT. Its translation is CSARGGAPVNTEAFF.

The J gene is TRBJ2-5, the V gene TRBV19; 7 nucleotides align to TRBD1. J lost 1 base, V lost 3 bases, and 5 bases had no gene match. The germline V gene has CDR1 LNHDA and CDR2 SQIVND (reference sequence). The CDR3 is 15 residues long. CDR3 sequence: CASSIYGDSQETQYF. The CDR3 nucleotides read TGTGCCAGTAGTATTTACGGGGACAGCCAAGAGACCCAGTACTTC.

There are a few counts of this clonotype. J is TRBJ1-1 and V is TRBV7-9; TRBD1 is a possible D gene (6 bases). V was shortened by 5 bases and J by 9 bases, with 25 bases between the two germline ends. Germline CDR1 is SEHNR and CDR2 is FQNEAQ (reference sequence). This CDR3 is 16 amino acids long. In nucleotides, the CDR3 is TGTGCCAGCAGCCCCAGTCGGACAGCGGAGACAAATCAAGCTTTCTTT. Protein: CASSPSRTAETNQAFF.

This clonotype was picked up many times. The rearrangement uses TRBV7-3 and TRBJ2-6; no reliable D call. Germline values: CDR1 SGHTA, CDR2 FQGTGA. V dropped 5 bases and J dropped 4 bases, with 9 bases sitting between them. The CDR3 consists of 14 residues. The CDR3 region has the DNA TGTGCCAGCAGCCCCTCAACGGGGGCCAACGTCCTGACTTTC. Protein product: CASSPSTGANVLTF. Looking up the rest from reference TRBV7-3 and TRBJ2-6 gives the full variable domain: GAGVSQTPSNKVTEKGKYVELRCDPISGHTALYWYRQSLGQGPEFLIYFQGTGAADDSGLPNDRFFAVRPEGSVSTLKIQRTERGDSAVYLCASSPSTGANVLTFGAGSRLTVL.

This clonotype was counted a few times. The chain recombines TRBV24-1 with TRBJ1-5, with unresolved D. CDR3 size: 14 residues. V lost 3 bases to trimming and J lost 7 bases, with 12 bases between them. The germline CDR1 and CDR2 sequences are KGHDR and SFDVKD. Written as DNA, the CDR3 is TGTGCCACCAGTGATAGAGTGAAGGGACAGCCCCAGCATTTT. This codes for CATSDRVKGQPQHF.

This clonotype occurred a few times. V usage is TRBV7-9 and J usage is TRBJ2-1, with TRBD2 as a possible D gene (6 bases). Trimming stripped 5 bases from V and 15 bases from J, with 23 bases between. CDR3 length equals 14 residues. Germline CDR1 SEHNR, CDR2 FQNEAQ (reference sequence). CDR3 bases: TGTGCCAGCAGCCCCTCCTTGGAGGGAACAGGCCGGTTCTTC. Translated, it gives CASSPSLEGTGRFF.

In this sample, this clonotype turned up a few times. The chain has TRBV12-3 or TRBV12-4 and TRBJ1-4; TRBD1 matches at 9 bases. V lost 6 bases, J lost 10 bases, and 9 bases stayed unmatched. The CDR3 is 14 amino acids. CDR3: CASSTGTGWGKLFF. CDR3 nucleotides: TGTGCCAGCAGCACCGGGACAGGGTGGGGAAAACTGTTTTTT.

A few counts support this clonotype. The V gene is TRBV20-1, the J gene TRBJ2-7, with 7 bases aligning to TRBD1. The CDR3 spans 11 residues. The V segment lost 3 bases and the J segment 6 bases; nucleotides outside the gene matches: 2. The germline V gene encodes CDR1 DFQATT and CDR2 SNEGSKA (reference sequence). The CDR3 DNA reads as TGCAGTGCTAGCGGGACAGTCGAGCAGTACTTC. Protein product: CSASGTVEQYF.